This TCR beta chain was recovered during a study of T cells in Graves' hyperthyroidism and ophthalmopathy. Study context: The blood sample was taken at first diagnosis, before treatment began.

In its sample, this clonotype was seen many times. What it binds is unknown. Hyperthyroidism was newly diagnosed in patients aged 18 to 65 (duration under 2 months). Extraction of PBMCs used roughly 10 ml of fresh peripheral blood. Study-wide results and limits: For ophthalmopathy, model prediction preceded onset by a median roughly 5.9 months.

TCR beta CDR3 regions were amplified from RNA transcripts. The study used the HTBI primer set for a first-round RT-PCR of the TCR CDR3. One entry per CDR3 protein results from TCRdb running MiXCR on the multiplex PCR reads. The sample contains under 700,000 distinct CDR3 sequences, about a sixth of which appear only once. The CDR3 has 16 amino acids. Germline assignment: CDR1 LGHDT and CDR2 YNNKEL (reference sequence). V was pared by 0 bases and J by 6 bases, with 18 bases between. Sequenced sample: blood. The V gene is TRBV3-1, the J gene TRBJ2-7; maybe TRBD2 (6 bases). This receptor was obtained from a woman in her late teens or twenties with Graves' hyperthyroidism. CDR3 nucleotide sequence: TGTGCCAGCAGCCAAGATCTGACGGCTAGCGACTGCGAGCAGTACTTC. Its protein is CASSQDLTASDCEQYF.